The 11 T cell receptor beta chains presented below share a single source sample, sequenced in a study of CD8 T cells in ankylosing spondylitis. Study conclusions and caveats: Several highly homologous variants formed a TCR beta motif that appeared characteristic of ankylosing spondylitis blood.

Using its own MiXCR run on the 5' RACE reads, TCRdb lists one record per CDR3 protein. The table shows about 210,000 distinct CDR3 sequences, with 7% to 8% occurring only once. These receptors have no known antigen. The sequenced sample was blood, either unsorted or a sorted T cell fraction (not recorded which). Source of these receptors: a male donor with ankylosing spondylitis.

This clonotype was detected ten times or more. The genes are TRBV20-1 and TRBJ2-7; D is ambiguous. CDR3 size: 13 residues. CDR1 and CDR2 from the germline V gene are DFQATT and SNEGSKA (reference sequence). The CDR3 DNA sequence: TGCAGCTGTAGGGATTTTAGCTCCTACGAGCAGTACTTC. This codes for CSCRDFSSYEQYF.

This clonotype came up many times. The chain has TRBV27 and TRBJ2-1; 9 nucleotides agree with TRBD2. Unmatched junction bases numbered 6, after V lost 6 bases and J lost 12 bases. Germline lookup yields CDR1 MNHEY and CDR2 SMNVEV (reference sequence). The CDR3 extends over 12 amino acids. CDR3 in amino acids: CASSGLAGSQFF. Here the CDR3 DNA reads TGTGCCAGCAGCGGCCTAGCGGGGTCGCAGTTCTTC.

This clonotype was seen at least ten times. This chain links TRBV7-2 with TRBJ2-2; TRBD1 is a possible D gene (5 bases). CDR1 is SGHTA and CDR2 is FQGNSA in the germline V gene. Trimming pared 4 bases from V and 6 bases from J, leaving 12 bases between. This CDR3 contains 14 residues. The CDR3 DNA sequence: TGTGCCAGCAGCTGGGGCCCGAAGGCCGGGGAGCTGTTTTTT. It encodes CASSWGPKAGELFF.

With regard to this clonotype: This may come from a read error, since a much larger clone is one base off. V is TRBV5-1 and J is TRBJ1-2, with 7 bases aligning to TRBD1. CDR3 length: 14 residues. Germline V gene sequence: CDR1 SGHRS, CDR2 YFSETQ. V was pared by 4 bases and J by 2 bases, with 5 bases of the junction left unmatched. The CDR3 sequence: CASSTGQANYGYTF. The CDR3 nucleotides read TGCGCCAGCAGCACCGGACAGGCGAACTATGGCTACACCTTC.

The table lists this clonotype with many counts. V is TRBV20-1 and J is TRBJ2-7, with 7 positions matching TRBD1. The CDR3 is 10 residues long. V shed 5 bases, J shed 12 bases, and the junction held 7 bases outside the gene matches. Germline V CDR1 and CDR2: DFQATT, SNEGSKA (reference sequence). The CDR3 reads CSAGAGTAYF. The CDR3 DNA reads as TGCAGTGCTGGTGCCGGGACAGCGTACTTC.

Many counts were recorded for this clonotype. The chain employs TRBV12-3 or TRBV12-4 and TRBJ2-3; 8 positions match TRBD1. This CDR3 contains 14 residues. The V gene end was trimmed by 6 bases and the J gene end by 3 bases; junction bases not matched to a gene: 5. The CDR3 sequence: CASSQTGVTDTQYF. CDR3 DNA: TGTGCCAGCAGCCAGACAGGGGTTACAGATACGCAGTATTTT.

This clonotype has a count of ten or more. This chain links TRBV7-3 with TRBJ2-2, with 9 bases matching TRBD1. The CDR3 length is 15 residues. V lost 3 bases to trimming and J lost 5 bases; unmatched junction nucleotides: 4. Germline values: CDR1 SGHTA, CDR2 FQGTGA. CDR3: CASSFLGQGTGELFF. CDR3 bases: TGTGCCAGCAGCTTTTTGGGACAGGGAACCGGGGAGCTGTTTTTT.

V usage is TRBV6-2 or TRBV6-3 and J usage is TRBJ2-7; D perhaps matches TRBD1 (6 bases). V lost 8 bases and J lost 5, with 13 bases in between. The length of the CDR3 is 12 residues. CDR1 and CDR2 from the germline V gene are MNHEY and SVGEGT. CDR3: CASEGVRDEQYF. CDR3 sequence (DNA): TGTGCCAGCGAGGGGGTTCGGGACGAGCAGTACTTC.

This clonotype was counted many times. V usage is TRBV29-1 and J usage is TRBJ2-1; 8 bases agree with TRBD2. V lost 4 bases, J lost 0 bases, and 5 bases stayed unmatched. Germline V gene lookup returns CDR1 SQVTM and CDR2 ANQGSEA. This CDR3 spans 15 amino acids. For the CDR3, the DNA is TGCAGCGTTGGGGACCTAGCGGGCTCCTACAATGAGCAGTTCTTC. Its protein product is CSVGDLAGSYNEQFF.

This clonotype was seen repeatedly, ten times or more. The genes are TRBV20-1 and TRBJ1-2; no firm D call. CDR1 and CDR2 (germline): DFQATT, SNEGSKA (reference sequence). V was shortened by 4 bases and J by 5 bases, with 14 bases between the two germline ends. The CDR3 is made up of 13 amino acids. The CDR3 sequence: CSATPLADYGYTF. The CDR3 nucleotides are TGCAGTGCTACCCCTCTCGCGGATTATGGCTACACCTTC.

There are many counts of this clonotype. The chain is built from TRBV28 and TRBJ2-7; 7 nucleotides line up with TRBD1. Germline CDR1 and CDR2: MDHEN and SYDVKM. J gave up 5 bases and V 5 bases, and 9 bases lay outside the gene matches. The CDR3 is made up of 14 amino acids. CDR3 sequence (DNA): TGTGCCAGCAGTCGACAGGGTGCGATCCACGAGCAGTACTTC. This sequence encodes CASSRQGAIHEQYF.